This entry describes one T cell receptor beta chain. Its antigen remains unknown. The sample comes from a study of OX40 agonist ivuxolimab in advanced cancers. Overall study: Participants could have had prior anti-PD-1, anti-PD-L1 or anti-CTLA-4 therapy, and approximately 37% had some. Study-wide results and limits: Not determined was the antigen specificity of the expanded peripheral T cells.

CDR3 length: 15 residues. Generated by immunoSEQ multiplex PCR, the TCRdb table keeps only in-frame clones and is missing some. The table includes some 70,000 clones, around four fifths detected once. Source: CD4+ or CD8+ T cells sorted from blood, taken in a trial of the OX40 agonist ivuxolimab. The V and J genes are TRBV21-1 and TRBJ1-5; the table's D call, TRBD1, was not checked against the DNA. TRBV21-1 is labeled a pseudogene. The TCR sequence derives from an adult with an advanced solid tumor such as melanoma, head and neck, liver or kidney cancer. The CDR3 protein is CASSKERGLNQPQHF. CDR3 sequence (DNA): TGTGCCAGCAGCAAAGAAAGGGGGCTGAATCAGCCCCAGCATTTT.